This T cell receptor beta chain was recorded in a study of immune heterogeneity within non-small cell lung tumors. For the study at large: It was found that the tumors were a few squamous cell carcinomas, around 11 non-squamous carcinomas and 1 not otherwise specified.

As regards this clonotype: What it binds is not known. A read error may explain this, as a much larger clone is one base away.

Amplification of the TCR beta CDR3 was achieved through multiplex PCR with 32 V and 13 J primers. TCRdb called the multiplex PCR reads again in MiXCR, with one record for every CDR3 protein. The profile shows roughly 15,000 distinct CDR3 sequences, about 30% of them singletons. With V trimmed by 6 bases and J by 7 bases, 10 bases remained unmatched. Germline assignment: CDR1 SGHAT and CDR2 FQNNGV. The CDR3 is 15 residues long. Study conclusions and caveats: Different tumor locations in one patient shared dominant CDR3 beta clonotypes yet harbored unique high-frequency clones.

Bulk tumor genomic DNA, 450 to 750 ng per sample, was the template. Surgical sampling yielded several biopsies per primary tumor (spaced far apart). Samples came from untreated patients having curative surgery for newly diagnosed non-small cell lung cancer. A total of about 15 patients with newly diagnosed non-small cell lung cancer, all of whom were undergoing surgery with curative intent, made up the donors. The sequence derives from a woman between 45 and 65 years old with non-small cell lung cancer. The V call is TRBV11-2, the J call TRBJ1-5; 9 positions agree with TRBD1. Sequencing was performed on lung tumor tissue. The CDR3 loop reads CASRSGTGRGQPQHF. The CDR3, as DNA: TGTGCCAGCAGGTCCGGGACAGGGCGAGGACAGCCCCAGCATTTT.